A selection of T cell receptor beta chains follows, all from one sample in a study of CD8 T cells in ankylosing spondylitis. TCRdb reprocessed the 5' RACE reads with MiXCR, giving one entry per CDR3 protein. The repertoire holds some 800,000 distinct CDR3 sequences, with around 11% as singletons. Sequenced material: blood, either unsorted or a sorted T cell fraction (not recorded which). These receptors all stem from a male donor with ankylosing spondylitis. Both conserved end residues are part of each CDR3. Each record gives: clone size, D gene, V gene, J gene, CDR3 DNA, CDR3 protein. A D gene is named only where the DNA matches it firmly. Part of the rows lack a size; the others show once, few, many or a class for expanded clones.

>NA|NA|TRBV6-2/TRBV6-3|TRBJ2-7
TGTGCCAGCGGTCAGGTGTTCTACGAGCAGTACTTC
CASGQVFYEQYF
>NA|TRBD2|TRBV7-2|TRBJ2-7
TGTGCCAGCAGCTTAGCGAGGACTAGCGGGAGCTTCTACGAGCAGTACTTC
CASSLARTSGSFYEQYF
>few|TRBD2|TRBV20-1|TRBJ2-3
TGCAGTGCCCTAAGCGGGGGGGCCGGTACAGATACGCAGTATTTT
CSALSGGAGTDTQYF
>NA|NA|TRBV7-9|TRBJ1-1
TGTGCCAGCAGCTCCGAAGGGGGGCCGGGTGTGGACACTGAAGCTTTCTTT
CASSSEGGPGVDTEAFF
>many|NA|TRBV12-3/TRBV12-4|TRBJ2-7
TGTGCCAGCAGTTTAAGAAGGCCCTTGGACGAGCAGTACTTC
CASSLRRPLDEQYF
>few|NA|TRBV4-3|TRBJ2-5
TGCGCCAGCAGCCAAGATCAAGGTCGGGAGACCCAGTACTTC
CASSQDQGRETQYF
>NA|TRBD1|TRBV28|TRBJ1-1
TGTGCCAGCAGTCCACACCCGGGACAGGGGTTTGTTCGGGCTTTCTTT
CASSPHPGQGFVRAFF
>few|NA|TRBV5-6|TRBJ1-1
TGTGCCAGCAGCTTGGCCGGGCTCAATCCGAGCACTGAAGCTTTCTTT
CASSLAGLNPSTEAFF
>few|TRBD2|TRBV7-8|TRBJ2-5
TGTGCCAGCAGCGTTGGACCTTGGCGGGAGTCTGGAGAGACCCAGTACTTC
CASSVGPWRESGETQYF
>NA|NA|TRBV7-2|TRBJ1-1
TGTGCCAGCAGCTTATCAGCCATGAACACTGAAGCTTTCTTT
CASSLSAMNTEAFF
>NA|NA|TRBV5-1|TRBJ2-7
TGCGCCAGCAGCCCGGATCCCGAGGGCTACGAGCAGTACTTC
CASSPDPEGYEQYF
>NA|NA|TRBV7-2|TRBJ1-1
TGTACCAGCAGCTTTCGTCGTGGCACTGAAGCTTTCTTT
CTSSFRRGTEAFF
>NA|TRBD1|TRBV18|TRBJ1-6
TGTGCCAGCTCAGCACAGGGGTGGGTGAGTTCACCCCTCCACTTT
CASSAQGWVSSPLHF
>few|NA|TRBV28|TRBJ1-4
TGTGCCAGCAGTTTATACTCCAGGGTCGATGAAAAACTGTTTTTT
CASSLYSRVDEKLFF
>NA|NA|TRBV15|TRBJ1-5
TGTGCCACCAGCAGAGACCGGGCAGGTCAGCCCCAGCATTTT
CATSRDRAGQPQHF
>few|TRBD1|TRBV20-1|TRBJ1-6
TGCAGTGCTTCTGGACAGGGGTATCAACCCCTCCACTTT
CSASGQGYQPLHF
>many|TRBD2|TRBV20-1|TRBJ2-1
TGCAGTGCCAAAGTAGCGGGAGGATGGGATGAGCAGTTCTTC
CSAKVAGGWDEQFF
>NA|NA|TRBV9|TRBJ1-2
TGTGCCAGCAGCGGTGCATCTAACTATGGCTACACCTTC
CASSGASNYGYTF
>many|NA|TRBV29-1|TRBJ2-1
TGCAGCGTTGTGGACAATGAGCAGTTCTTC
CSVVDNEQFF
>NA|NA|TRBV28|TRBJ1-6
TGTGCCAGCAGTCACGTTCCTCCTGGGGGCATTTCACCCCTCCACTTT
CASSHVPPGGISPLHF
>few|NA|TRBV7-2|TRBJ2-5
TGTGCCAGCAGCCCCTCTAGATTAGAGACCCAGTACTTC
CASSPSRLETQYF
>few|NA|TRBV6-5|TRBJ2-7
TGTGCCAGCAGTTACTCGGGACTCCTCGCCTCCTACGAGCAGTACTTC
CASSYSGLLASYEQYF
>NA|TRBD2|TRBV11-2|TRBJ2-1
TGTGCCAGCAGCTTAGGCGGGAGGACGTTCTTC
CASSLGGRTFF
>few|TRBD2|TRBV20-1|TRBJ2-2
TGCAGTGCTAATAAACCACTCGGGGCTAGCGGGAGCCGGAACACCGGGGAGCTGTTTTTT
CSANKPLGASGSRNTGELFF
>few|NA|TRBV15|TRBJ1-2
TGTGCCACCAGCTCGTTCCCCTATGGCTACACCTTC
CATSSFPYGYTF
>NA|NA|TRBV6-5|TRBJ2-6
TGTGCCAGCAGTTACGGGCATTACTCTGGGGCCAACGTCCTGACTTTC
CASSYGHYSGANVLTF
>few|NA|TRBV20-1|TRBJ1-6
TGCAGTGCCGTATCACAAGCGGGTTCACCCCTCCACTTT
CSAVSQAGSPLHF
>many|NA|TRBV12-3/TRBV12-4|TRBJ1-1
TGTGCCAGCAAACAGAACATGAACACTGAAGCTTTCTTT
CASKQNMNTEAFF
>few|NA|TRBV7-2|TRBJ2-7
TGTGCCAGCAGCTTAGATCCACTGGGGTACGAGCAGTACTTC
CASSLDPLGYEQYF
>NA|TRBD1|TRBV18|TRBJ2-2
TGTGCCAGCTCCCCTCCTGGACAGGGGTACACCGGGGAGCTGTTTTTT
CASSPPGQGYTGELFF
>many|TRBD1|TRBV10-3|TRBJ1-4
TGTGCCACCGCAGGGACAGGGATTGAAAAACTGTTTTTT
CATAGTGIEKLFF
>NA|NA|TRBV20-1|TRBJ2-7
TGCAGTGCTGTGTTTCGGGGGGGACAGTTCTTTTACGAGCAGTACTTC
CSAVFRGGQFFYEQYF
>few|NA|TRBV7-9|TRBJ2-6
TGTGCCAGCAGCTTACCAGTTGGGGCCAACGTCCTGACTTTC
CASSLPVGANVLTF